The clone carrying this T cell receptor beta chain was recorded only once. The data stem from a study of CD8 T cells in Susac syndrome. The overall study: When blood was drawn, the patients with Susac syndrome were therapy-naive, on corticosteroids, or on intravenous immunoglobulin alone.

CDR3 length equals 14 residues. Trimming pared 4 bases from V and 3 bases from J, leaving 13 bases between. CDR1 is LNHDA and CDR2 is SQIVND in the germline V gene (reference sequence). After extraction with the RNeasy kit, roughly 0.5 to 1 ug of the RNA was reverse transcribed using random hexamers. Amplification of TCR beta CDR3 was carried out by immunoSEQ multiplex PCR, which covered 54 Vbeta and 13 Jbeta segments. TCRdb re-analysed the immunoSEQ multiplex PCR reads in MiXCR, keeping a single row per CDR3 protein. Among about 190,000 distinct CDR3 sequences listed, over 90% were seen once. The V and J genes are TRBV19 and TRBJ2-7; D not resolved. Sequencing was performed on CD8+ T cells from PBMCs. The receptor was derived from a human donor with Susac syndrome. The CDR3 spells CASSRSAEYYEQYF. The DNA for the CDR3 is TGTGCCAGTAGTAGGTCGGCTGAATACTACGAGCAGTACTTC.